This is a list of T cell receptor beta chains from one sample in a study of PD-1 blockade in classical Hodgkin lymphoma. Here immunoSEQ multiplex PCR was the method, and the copy in TCRdb shows in-frame clones only, minus some. The data contain over 85,000 clones, 90% of them singletons. Sequences were derived from peripheral blood mononuclear cells (PBMCs), sampled before the fourth cycle of nivolumab. The receptors originated from a human donor with classical Hodgkin lymphoma. Both conserved end residues are part of each CDR3.

v_call | cdr3_aa
TRBV6-4 | CASNADWRPTYNEQFF
TRBV13 | CASSRLWGLHGDYTQYF
TRBV6-6 | CASEGYNEQFF
TRBV19 | CASSSDRDLSPLHF
TRBV5-8 | CASRVIGTEAFF
TRBV30 | CAWRRTSQGGTQYF
TRBV19 | CASSLASTDTQYF
TRBV19 | CASSTEGSYSGNTIYF
TRBV9 | CASSVSPFPEQFF
TRBV16 | CASSQYGTGDYNEQFF
TRBV19 | CASSIPMIVGTGGLGNSPLHF
TRBV29-1 | CSVELGTGGREQYF
TRBV9 | CASKAGTGNYGYTF
TRBV5-1 | CASSLWRGGPHEQFF
TRBV7-2 | CASSLETTGGSPLHF
TRBV6-5 | CASSTNRPSQGTQYF
TRBV5-6 | CASSLGVEVEKLFF
TRBV9 | CASSANTGTGFLGETQYF
TRBV7-9 | CASSPGTTQYF
TRBV30 | CACHGRGVGEKLFF
TRBV6-5 | CASSYRGPNSPLHF
TRBV30 | CAWSGGMRDEKLFF
TRBV7-9 | CASSFTGSGANVLTF
TRBV5-1 | CASSAWDGTRSNQPQHF
TRBV7-3 | CASSSITGTYHTDTQYF
TRBV18 | CASSPTGTGYEQYF
TRBV11-3 | CASSRSEGSYEQYF
TRBV28 | CASSYGTASNQPQHF
TRBV27 | CASSPRDNEKLFF